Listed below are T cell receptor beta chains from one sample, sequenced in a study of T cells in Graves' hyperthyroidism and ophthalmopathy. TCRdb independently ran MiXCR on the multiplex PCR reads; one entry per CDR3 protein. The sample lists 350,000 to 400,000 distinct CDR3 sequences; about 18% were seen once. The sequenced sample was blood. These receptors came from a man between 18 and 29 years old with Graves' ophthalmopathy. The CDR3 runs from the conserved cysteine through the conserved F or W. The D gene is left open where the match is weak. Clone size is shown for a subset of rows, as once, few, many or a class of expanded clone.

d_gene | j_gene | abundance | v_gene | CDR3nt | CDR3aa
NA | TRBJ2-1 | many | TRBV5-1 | TGCGCCAGCAGCGTGGGCGTTTACAATGAGCAGTTCTTC | CASSVGVYNEQFF
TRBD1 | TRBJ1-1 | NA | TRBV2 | TGTGCCAGCAGTAACACTGCGACAGGGCTGTTCGTCGCTGAAGCTTTCTTT | CASSNTATGLFVAEAFF
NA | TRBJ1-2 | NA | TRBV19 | TGTGCCAGTAGGCCCAGGGCGCAAACAACCTATGGCTACACCTTC | CASRPRAQTTYGYTF
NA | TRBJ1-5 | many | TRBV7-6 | TGTGCCAGCAGCTTAGCGTACGGTAGCAATCAGCCCCAGCATTTT | CASSLAYGSNQPQHF
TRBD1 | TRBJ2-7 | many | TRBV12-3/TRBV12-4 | TGTGCCAGCATAGGCCCGGGACAGGGGGGCGAGCAGTACTTC | CASIGPGQGGEQYF
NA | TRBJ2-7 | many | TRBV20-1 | TGCAGTGCTAGCGCTAGCGACGCCTACGAGCAGTACTTC | CSASASDAYEQYF
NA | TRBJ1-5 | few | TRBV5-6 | TGTGCCAGCAGCTTGGGTCAACGTCAGCCCCAGCATTTT | CASSLGQRQPQHF
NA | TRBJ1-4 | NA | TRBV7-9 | TGTGCCAGCAGCCCCACACCCGCAACTAATGAAAAACTGTTTTTT | CASSPTPATNEKLFF
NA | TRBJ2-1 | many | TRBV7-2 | TGTGCCAGCAGCCCTTACAGCAGCTCCTACAATGAGCAGTTCTTC | CASSPYSSSYNEQFF
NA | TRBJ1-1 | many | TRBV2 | TGTGCCAGCAGGGAAGGGGAAATGAACACTGAAGCTTTCTTT | CASREGEMNTEAFF
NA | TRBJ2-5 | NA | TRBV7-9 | TGTGCCAGCAGCTTAGGGACAGCTTGGAAGGCACCAAGAGAGACCCAGTACTTC | CASSLGTAWKAPRETQYF
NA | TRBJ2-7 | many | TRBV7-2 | TGTGCCAGCAGCTTACGTACGGACTACGAGCAGTACTTC | CASSLRTDYEQYF
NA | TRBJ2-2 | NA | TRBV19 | NA | CASRSAAGANVLTFGTGELFF
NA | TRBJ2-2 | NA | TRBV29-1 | TGCAGCGTACGACTAGGGGAGCTGTTTTTT | CSVRLGELFF
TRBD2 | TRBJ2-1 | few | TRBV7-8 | TGTGCCAGCAGCTTAGTTCGGGCGGGAGGCACTGAGCAGTTCTTC | CASSLVRAGGTEQFF